A single TCR beta chain is shown here with its context. What it binds is unknown. This entry comes from a study of cytomegalovirus exposure and HLA in healthy donors. In the study overall: The same platform was used for the 120 or so validation repertoires as for the 600 to 700 first-cohort repertoires, as reported in a later analysis.

The germline V gene has CDR1 MNHEY and CDR2 SMNVEV (reference sequence). The CDR3 has 15 amino acids. Trimming pared 5 bases from V and 0 bases from J, leaving 10 bases between. These donors were members of the roughly 120-subject validation cohort, a group separate from the roughly 670-subject first cohort. Findings of the study overall: The authors enumerated over 150 TCR beta chains as linked to cytomegalovirus. Rare TCR sequences predominated, though certain public TCRs were found in many donors.

Profiled with immunoSEQ multiplex PCR; TCRdb holds only in-frame clones, not every one. The repertoire holds some 98,000 clones, roughly 87% seen once, with 3% to 4% in the top ten. The sequence was collected from a woman under 40 in good health and CMV-seronegative. The chain couples TRBV27 to TRBJ1-4; perhaps TRBD1 as D (5 bases). The sample consisted of PBMCs. Here the CDR3 DNA reads TGTGCCAGCAGTACCCGGACAACAACTAATGAAAAACTGTTTTTT. Amino acids: CASSTRTTTNEKLFF.